A selection of T cell receptor beta chains follows, all from one sample in a study of long-term antiretroviral therapy in people with HIV. Only in-frame clones appear in the TCRdb table, and some are missing; sequencing was by immunoSEQ multiplex PCR. The repertoire holds tens of thousands of clones, with approximately 85% as singletons. This specimen consisted of unsorted PBMCs, obtained 0.3 years after starting antiretroviral therapy. The receptors come from a young man with HIV. The CDR3 runs from the conserved cysteine through the conserved F or W. Each record gives: V gene, CDR3 protein.

TRBV2 | CASGQTGRNQPQHF
TRBV5-4 | CASSLGQGRFYGYTF
TRBV6-5 | CASSYGTRFATQYF
TRBV9 | CASSGGKGTDTQYF
TRBV25-1 | CASSWTGKPYEQYF
TRBV6-5 | CASRRDRGHGVIF
TRBV6-5 | CASSFSGGLQETQYF
TRBV5-1 | CASSLAFGLAGETQYF
TRBV5-1 | CASSLGWTGGGYTF
TRBV7-2 | CASSLVSRTAHFYGYTF
TRBV28 | CASSLSEEGGHEQYF